One sample yielded the 25 T cell receptor beta chains listed below, sequenced in a study of T-cell reconstitution after alpha-beta-depleted transplantation in children. Preparation of the TCRbeta library was carried out with unique molecular identifiers. TCRdb independently ran MiXCR on the PCR reads; one entry per CDR3 protein. The sample has a few hundred thousand distinct CDR3 sequences, 9.5% to 13% seen once. Source: PBMCs from the stem cell graft donor, taken from the stem cell graft. The source is a human donor who donated a stem cell graft to a child with acute myeloid leukemia.

This clonotype was detected only a few times. Here the CDR3 reads CASSPDRVEGQETQYF. The CDR3 region has the DNA TGTGCCAGCAGTCCGGACAGGGTTGAGGGGCAAGAGACCCAGTACTTC. The chain links TRBV12-3 or TRBV12-4 to TRBJ2-5; 8 nucleotides agree with TRBD1. The CDR3 is 16 residues long. V dropped 5 bases and J dropped 2; count of bases not matched to a gene: 10.

In nucleotides, the CDR3 is TGTGCCAGCTCACCACAAGGGACTAGCGGGAGCGGATCCGGGGAGCTGTTTTTT. This sequence encodes CASSPQGTSGSGSGELFF. The chain has TRBV18 and TRBJ2-2; TRBD2 matches 14 bases. Trimming took 1 base from V and 6 from J; bases not matched to a gene: 7. This CDR3 has 18 residues. Germline CDR1 is KGHSH and CDR2 is LQKENI.

A few counts support this clonotype. This rearrangement joins TRBV5-1 to TRBJ2-2, with unresolved D. The germline V and J ends were trimmed by 1 base and 7 bases, with 5 bases remaining between them. The CDR3 runs to 12 residues. Germline CDR1 and CDR2: SGHRS and YFSETQ. Here the CDR3 DNA reads TGCGCCAGCAGCTTGATTTTCGGGGAGCTGTTTTTT. Translated: CASSLIFGELFF.

This clonotype turned up a few times. The genes are TRBV6-5 and TRBJ2-1; 11 bases fit TRBD1. Unmatched junction bases numbered 5, after V lost 0 bases and J lost 7 bases. There are 16 residues in the CDR3. Germline V lookup: CDR1 MNHEY, CDR2 SVGAGI. The CDR3 DNA is TGTGCCAGCAGTTACTCGCAGGACAGGGGGCTTAATGAGCAGTTCTTC. It specifies CASSYSQDRGLNEQFF.

The chain links TRBV20-1 to TRBJ1-5; D is perhaps TRBD1 (5 bases). The CDR3 has 20 residues. V was shortened by 0 bases and J by 0 bases, with 24 bases between the two germline ends. CDR1 is DFQATT and CDR2 is SNEGSKA in the germline V gene (reference sequence). The chain's CDR3 is CSARDPRVQTRRNSNQPQHF. Written as DNA, the CDR3 is TGCAGTGCTAGAGATCCCAGGGTCCAAACCCGACGGAATAGCAATCAGCCCCAGCATTTT.

The V gene is TRBV6-1, the J gene TRBJ2-5, with D hard to call. The CDR3 has 16 amino acids. Trimming pared 6 bases from V and 0 bases from J, leaving 17 bases between. Germline-derived CDR1 and CDR2 are MNHNS and SASEGT. The CDR3 DNA follows: TGTGCCAGCAGCCAGACCGCTCCCACAAACCAAGAGACCCAGTACTTC. Its translation: CASSQTAPTNQETQYF.

This clonotype was seen only a few times. The rearrangement joins TRBV3-1 to TRBJ2-1; 9 bases fit TRBD2. The CDR3 has 17 residues. Trimming cost V 0 bases and J 2 bases; bases outside gene matches: 5. Per the germline V gene, CDR1 is LGHDT and CDR2 is YNNKEL (reference sequence). CDR3 amino acids: CASSQDGLAGTYNEQFF. CDR3 nucleotides: TGTGCCAGCAGCCAAGATGGGCTAGCGGGGACCTACAATGAGCAGTTCTTC.

J is TRBJ2-5 and V is TRBV7-6; D is possibly TRBD1 or TRBD2 (6 bases each). The CDR3 length is 14 residues. V shed 5 bases and J shed 1 base, with 11 bases lying between them. Germline V CDR1 and CDR2: SGHVS, FNYEAQ. CDR3 protein: CASSKRGVQETQYF. Written as DNA, the CDR3 is TGTGCCAGCAGCAAGAGGGGGGTCCAAGAGACCCAGTACTTC.

This clonotype was recorded at least ten times. The chain links TRBV6-2 or TRBV6-3 to TRBJ2-1; perhaps TRBD2 as D (5 bases). This CDR3 has 13 amino acids. Trimming took 8 bases from V and 1 from J, leaving 9 bases between them. Germline CDR1 and CDR2: MNHEY and SVGEGT. In DNA form, the CDR3 reads TGTGCCAGCGGGAGTGGTTCCTACAATGAGCAGTTCTTC. It specifies CASGSGSYNEQFF.

V is TRBV5-1 and J is TRBJ2-5; D is uncertain. The CDR3 runs 12 residues. The V gene lost 4 bases and the J gene lost 5 bases, with 9 bases spanning the gap. Germline assignment: CDR1 SGHRS and CDR2 YFSETQ. DNA for the CDR3: TGCGCCAGCAGCCGTGCTGCGGAGACCCAGTACTTC. It translates to CASSRAAETQYF.

This clonotype was detected many times. CDR3 DNA: TGCAGTGCTAGCGGTAGCGCGACCTACGAGCAGTACTTC. Amino acid sequence: CSASGSATYEQYF. This chain links TRBV20-1 with TRBJ2-7; possibly TRBD2 for D (5 bases). CDR3 length: 13 residues. V shed 3 bases and J shed 2 bases, with 11 bases lying between them. Germline values: CDR1 DFQATT, CDR2 SNEGSKA (reference sequence).

The CDR3 nucleotides are TGTGCCTGGGGCCGACCGAACACTGAAGCTTTCTTT. Translation gives CAWGRPNTEAFF. The V and J genes are TRBV30 and TRBJ1-1; D ambiguous. The V gene's germline CDR1 is GTSNPN and CDR2 SVGIG (reference sequence). Trimming pared 5 bases from V and 1 base from J, leaving 8 bases between. The CDR3 is 12 residues long.

The rearrangement joins TRBV7-2 to TRBJ2-7; 10 nucleotides align to TRBD2. With V trimmed by 1 base and J by 4 bases, 7 bases remained unmatched. Germline V gene sequence: CDR1 SGHTA, CDR2 FQGNSA. The length of the CDR3 is 16 residues. The CDR3 loop is CASSLEISGRRYEQYF. The CDR3 DNA follows: TGTGCCAGCAGCTTAGAAATTAGCGGGAGGCGATACGAGCAGTACTTC.

This clonotype was detected only a few times. The chain is built from TRBV2 and TRBJ2-5; D ambiguous. V was trimmed by 4 bases and J by 0 bases, leaving 6 bases between them. This CDR3 has 13 residues. Germline CDR1 is SNHLY and CDR2 is FYNNEI. The CDR3 spells CASSAVNQETQYF. The DNA of the CDR3 is TGTGCCAGCAGTGCTGTGAACCAAGAGACCCAGTACTTC.

This sequence joins TRBV9 and TRBJ2-3; the D call may be TRBD1 or TRBD2 (5 bases each). The CDR3 runs 14 residues. The germline V and J ends were trimmed by 3 bases and 4 bases, with 12 bases remaining between them. Germline V gene data show CDR1 as SGDLS and CDR2 as YYNGEE. The chain's CDR3 is CASSGGTRPDTQYF. The CDR3 DNA follows: TGTGCCAGCAGCGGGGGGACCAGGCCAGATACGCAGTATTTT.

Only one count was recorded for this clonotype. The rearrangement links TRBV3-1 to TRBJ2-7; TRBD2 is a possible D gene (6 bases). The CDR3 extends over 15 amino acids. Germline CDR1 LGHDT, CDR2 YNNKEL (reference sequence). Trimming pared 2 bases from V and 5 bases from J, leaving 16 bases between. The CDR3 loop is CASSQQDSGFNEQYV. The CDR3 DNA is TGTGCCAGCAGCCAACAAGATAGCGGATTCAACGAGCAGTACGTC.

This sequence joins TRBV21-1 and TRBJ1-5. TRBV21-1 is labeled a pseudogene. The CDR3 contains 16 residues. CDR3 bases: TGTGCCAGCAGCAAGCGGGGCAGAGTAAGCAATCAGCCCCAGCATTTT. It encodes CASSKRGRVSNQPQHF.

This clonotype appeared a few times. The rearrangement joins TRBV7-2 to TRBJ2-3; 9 positions match TRBD2. V lost 3 bases and J lost 7; bases outside the gene matches: 8. Germline assignment: CDR1 SGHTA and CDR2 FQGNSA. The CDR3 runs to 15 residues. The CDR3 DNA reads TGTGCCAGCAGCTTGGGGGGCGGGAGGGCAAATACGCAGTATTTT. Its protein product is CASSLGGGRANTQYF.

This clonotype has a handful of counts. The rearrangement joins TRBV6-1 to TRBJ1-2; 7 bases map to TRBD1. The J segment lost 6 bases and the V segment lost 0 bases, leaving 10 bases of the junction unmatched. The length of the CDR3 is 16 residues. Germline V gene sequence: CDR1 MNHNS, CDR2 SASEGT. CDR3 sequence (DNA): TGTGCCAGCAGTGAAGCTTTTTGGTCAGGGGGGAATGGCTACACCTTC. It specifies CASSEAFWSGGNGYTF.

This clonotype was observed a handful of times. CDR3 protein: CASSDGAGSDTEAFF. In nucleotides, the CDR3 is TGCGCCAGCAGCGATGGGGCGGGATCAGACACTGAAGCTTTCTTT. The gene calls are TRBV4-3 and TRBJ1-1; possibly TRBD1 for D (5 bases). The germline CDR1 and CDR2 sequences are LGHNA and YSLEER. V lost 5 bases, J lost 3 bases, and 16 bases lay in between. The length of the CDR3 is 15 residues.

Comments on this clonotype: One junction end does not reproduce the germline sequence, and a read error may be involved. V and J are TRBV2 and TRBJ2-4; TRBD1 is a possible D gene (6 bases). The CDR3 has 14 residues. Germline loops: CDR1 SNHLY, CDR2 FYNNEI. The CDR3 loop reads CASRVGTIKNSQYF. CDR3 bases: TGTGCCAGCAGGGTCGGGACAATCAAAAACAGTCAGTACTTC.

This clonotype has more than one count but fewer than ten. The CDR3 protein is CASPRPTGELFF. The DNA of the CDR3 is TGTGCCAGCCCCCGCCCCACCGGGGAGCTGTTTTTT. The V and J genes are TRBV7-2 and TRBJ2-2; D call uncertain. The V and J ends lost 8 bases and 4 bases respectively, with 8 bases between them. Germline V gene lookup returns CDR1 SGHTA and CDR2 FQGNSA. This CDR3 spans 12 amino acids. Variable domain in full (rest from reference TRBV7-2 and TRBJ2-2): GAGVSQSPSNKVTEKGKDVELRCDPISGHTALYWYRQSLGQGLEFLIYFQGNSAPDKSGLPSDRFSAERTGGSVSTLTIQRTQQEDSAVYLCASPRPTGELFFGEGSRLTVL.

This clonotype was seen a handful of times. The V and J genes are TRBV6-5 and TRBJ1-3; D ambiguous. This CDR3 has 14 residues. CDR1 and CDR2 from the germline V gene are MNHEY and SVGAGI. Between the trimmed V and J ends, which lost 4 bases and 2 bases, there was a span of 9 bases. The CDR3 coding sequence is TGTGCCAGCAGTTCCGGCTTGCCTGGAAACACCATATATTTT. This translates into CASSSGLPGNTIYF.

This clonotype was recorded a few times. This rearrangement joins TRBV6-1 to TRBJ1-1; D is perhaps TRBD1 (5 bases). V was clipped by 2 bases and J by 3 bases, with 13 bases between them. CDR1 MNHNS and CDR2 SASEGT come from the germline V gene. This CDR3 has 15 residues. The CDR3 loop reads CASSEFSGRYTEAFF. In nucleotides, the CDR3 is TGTGCCAGCAGTGAATTCTCAGGGAGGTACACTGAAGCTTTCTTT.

About this clonotype: This may come from a read error, since a much larger clone is one base off. Because the CDR3 is missing its conserved closing phenylalanine or tryptophan, this is likely a read error. The V and J genes are TRBV12-3 or TRBV12-4 and TRBJ2-2; D may match TRBD1 or TRBD2 (5 bases each). The CDR3 contains 15 residues. V was cut by 6 bases and J by 4 bases, with 15 bases left in between. In DNA form, the CDR3 reads TGTGCCAGCAGAACCGGGCCTGGGGGCACCGGGGAGCTGTTTTTA. It is translated as CASRTGPGGTGELFL.